The present T cell receptor beta chain was sequenced within a study of post-analysis software for immune sequencing data. Prepared libraries of TCR beta cDNA carried unique molecular identifiers. TCRdb reanalysed the PCR reads using MiXCR and keeps one entry per CDR3 protein. The repertoire has roughly 800,000 distinct CDR3 sequences, approximately 53% of them found once; the top ten carry about 4.8%. Regarding this clonotype: What it binds is unknown.

V was trimmed by 3 bases and J by 3 bases, leaving 11 bases between them. Germline V gene sequence: CDR1 MDHEN, CDR2 SYDVKM. The CDR3 runs to 14 residues. Study-level points and caveats: The five TRBV segments detected at higher frequency in patients than in controls included TRBV5-6, TRBV5-1 and TRBV20-1.

This TCR came from a girl aged 5 to 17 with multiple sclerosis. The material sequenced was blood. V usage is TRBV28 and J usage is TRBJ2-5; tentative D call: TRBD1 (7 bases). The CDR3 DNA reads as TGTGCCAGCAGTTTGCGGGACAGCGAAGAGACCCAGTACTTC. Its protein is CASSLRDSEETQYF.